This T cell receptor beta chain appears in the sequencing data of a study of Ad26.COV2.S vaccination and SARS-CoV-2 variants. Study findings and constraints: Researchers reported similar non-spike TCR breadth in vaccine and placebo recipients.

Treatment indicated: roughly 20 received Ad26.COV2.S at low or high dose, single or two shots; 5 received placebo; per-sample allocation not given. Specimens were obtained on day 63 following the first vaccine or placebo injection. Vaccination employed an Ad26 vector expressing the Wuhan-strain SARS-CoV-2 spike. CDR3 length: 13 residues. The germline V gene encodes CDR1 SNHLY and CDR2 FYNNEI. Trimming pared 7 bases from V and 13 bases from J, leaving 17 bases between. Assay: immunoSEQ multiplex PCR; the TCRdb copy retains only in-frame clones and omits some. The table includes more than 300,000 clones, over 80% detected once. Concerning this clone: Its antigen is not known.

The V gene is TRBV2, the J gene TRBJ1-6, with D unresolved. The sequences come from peripheral blood, collected in a trial of Ad26.COV2.S vaccine versus placebo. The sequence was obtained from a person aged 18-65 years who received the Ad26.COV2.S COVID-19 vaccine or a placebo. The CDR3 DNA is TGTGCCAGCACGCCGACGGCAGAATCGCCCCTCCACTTT. This encodes CASTPTAESPLHF.